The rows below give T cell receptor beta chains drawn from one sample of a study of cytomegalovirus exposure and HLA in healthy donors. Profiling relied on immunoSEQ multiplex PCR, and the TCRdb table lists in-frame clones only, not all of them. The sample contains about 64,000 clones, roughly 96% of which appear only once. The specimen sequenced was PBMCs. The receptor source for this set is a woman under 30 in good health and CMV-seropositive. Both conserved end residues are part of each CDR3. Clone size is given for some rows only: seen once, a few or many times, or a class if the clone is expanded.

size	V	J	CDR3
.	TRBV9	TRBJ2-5	CASGRGWSQETQYF
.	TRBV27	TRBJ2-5	CASRPDRGRGETQYF
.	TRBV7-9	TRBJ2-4	CASSSQEPNIQYF
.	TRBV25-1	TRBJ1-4	CASSVQTGGKLFF
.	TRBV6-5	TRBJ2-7	CASSPSRDYNEQYF
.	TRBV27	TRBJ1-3	CASARGGLLSGNTIYF
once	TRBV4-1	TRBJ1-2	CASSQRGQGIYGYTF
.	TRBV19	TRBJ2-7	CASRPPGSSYEQYF
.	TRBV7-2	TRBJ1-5	CASSLVGEGGNQPQHF
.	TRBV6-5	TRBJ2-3	CASRTGLGGTDTQYF
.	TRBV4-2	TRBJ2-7	CASSQDGASSQNQYF
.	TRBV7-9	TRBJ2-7	CASSPLQYF
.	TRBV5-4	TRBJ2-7	CASSLRQGPGEQYF
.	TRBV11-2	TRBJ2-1	CASSLAGGYNEQFF
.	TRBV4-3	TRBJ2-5	CASSQDWGQGASGTQYF
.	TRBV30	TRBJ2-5	CAWSGLAGETQYF
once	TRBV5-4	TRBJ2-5	CASSRGGGGVPRQETQYF
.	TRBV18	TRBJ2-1	CASSPTSGRVYNEQFF
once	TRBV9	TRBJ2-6	CASSGHWTGGGANVLTF
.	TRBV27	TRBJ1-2	CASRGQGAGYTF
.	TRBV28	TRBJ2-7	CASSFPGQMSSYEQYF
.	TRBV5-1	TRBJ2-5	CASSQGLRAETQYF
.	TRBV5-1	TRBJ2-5	CASSMTSGGQETQYF
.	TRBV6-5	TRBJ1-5	CASSPRDSNQPQHF